This record looks at one T cell receptor beta chain sequence and its context. The antigen remains unidentified. The junction had 11 bases not matched to a gene; V was cut back by 5 bases and J by 5 bases. This CDR3 has 15 amino acids. Germline assignment: CDR1 SGHNT and CDR2 YENEEA. This sample was included in a study of somatic mutations in cytotoxic T cells in rheumatoid arthritis. General observations from the study: The top CD8+ clone topped 20% of CD8+ cells in about an eighth of the roughly 65 patients.

Libraries were prepared by immunoSEQ multiplex PCR; TCRdb keeps only in-frame clonotypes and omits some of them. The sample has around 12,000 clones; about 80% are singletons. This sequence originates from a man aged 45-65 years in good health. The material sequenced was CD8+ T cells sorted from blood. J is TRBJ2-7 and V is TRBV11-3, with 8 nucleotides matching TRBD1. CDR3 sequence (DNA): TGTGCCAGCAGCCCGGGGACAGGCCGACGAAACGAGCAGTACTTC. This codes for CASSPGTGRRNEQYF. Full variable domain (missing parts from reference TRBV11-3 and TRBJ2-7): EAGVVQSPRYKIIEKKQPVAFWCNPISGHNTLYWYLQNLGQGPELLIRYENEEAVDDSQLPKDRFSAERLKGVDSTLKIQPAELGDSAVYLCASSPGTGRRNEQYFGPGTRLTVT.